These T cell receptor beta chains were read from a single sample in a study of blood T cells in healthy people across ages. TCRdb re-derived calls from the 5' RACE reads in MiXCR, one entry per CDR3 protein. Seen here are 720,000 or so distinct CDR3 sequences, around 38% observed once, and the top ten hold around 30%. The specimen sequenced was blood. These receptors all come from a man older than 75 in good health. Each CDR3 is given with its conserved first and last residue. The order of the fields is clone size, D gene, V gene, J gene, CDR3 DNA, CDR3 protein. D genes are given only for firm matches. The size entry is marked missing in some rows and otherwise reads once, few, many or a size class.

abundance: .; d_gene: .; v_gene: TRBV4-2; j_gene: TRBJ2-1; CDR3nt: TGTGCCAGCAGCCACCAACTAGCTGACTCCTACAATGAGCAGTTCTTC; CDR3aa: CASSHQLADSYNEQFF
abundance: few; d_gene: TRBD2; v_gene: TRBV2; j_gene: TRBJ2-4; CDR3nt: TGTGCCAGCAGTGAGGGCCCAGCGGGGGGAGCCAAAAACATTCAGTACTTC; CDR3aa: CASSEGPAGGAKNIQYF
abundance: few; d_gene: .; v_gene: TRBV21-1; j_gene: TRBJ2-7; CDR3nt: TGTGCCAGCCAACGGGCCGGGAGAAGGGTCCACGAGCAGTACTTC; CDR3aa: CASQRAGRRVHEQYF
abundance: .; d_gene: TRBD2; v_gene: TRBV14; j_gene: TRBJ2-7; CDR3nt: TGTGCCAGCAGCCGATCTAGCGGGGGGACCTACGAGCAGTACTTC; CDR3aa: CASSRSSGGTYEQYF
abundance: few; d_gene: .; v_gene: TRBV7-2; j_gene: TRBJ2-7; CDR3nt: TGTGCCAGCAGCTTATACGAGGGACGGGGCTACGAGCAGTACTTC; CDR3aa: CASSLYEGRGYEQYF
abundance: few; d_gene: .; v_gene: TRBV7-2; j_gene: TRBJ2-3; CDR3nt: TGTGCCAGCAGCATACTAGTAAAGACAGATACGCAGTATTTT; CDR3aa: CASSILVKTDTQYF
abundance: .; d_gene: TRBD2; v_gene: TRBV12-3/TRBV12-4; j_gene: TRBJ2-1; CDR3nt: TGTGCCAGCAGGCGGGAGGACTTCTACAATGAGCAGTTCTTC; CDR3aa: CASRREDFYNEQFF
abundance: .; d_gene: .; v_gene: TRBV28; j_gene: TRBJ1-4; CDR3nt: TGTGCCAGCAGTTTTGGCAGGGGAGGAAATGAAAAACTGTTTTTT; CDR3aa: CASSFGRGGNEKLFF
abundance: few; d_gene: TRBD2; v_gene: TRBV12-5; j_gene: TRBJ2-1; CDR3nt: TGTGCTAGTGGTCAAACCGGGACTAGCGGGGGAGAAAAGCAGTTCTTC; CDR3aa: CASGQTGTSGGEKQFF
abundance: few; d_gene: .; v_gene: TRBV14; j_gene: TRBJ2-5; CDR3nt: TGTGCCAGCAGCCGATTCAGGGGGGAGGATGAGACCCAGTACTTC; CDR3aa: CASSRFRGEDETQYF
abundance: many; d_gene: TRBD1; v_gene: TRBV28; j_gene: TRBJ1-2; CDR3nt: TGTGCCAGCAGTTTAGGACAGGGGACCTATGGCTACACCTTC; CDR3aa: CASSLGQGTYGYTF
abundance: few; d_gene: TRBD1; v_gene: TRBV12-3/TRBV12-4; j_gene: TRBJ2-5; CDR3nt: TGTGCCAGCAGTTTGCTCGGAGTAGGACAGGTCGGAGAGACCCAGTACTTC; CDR3aa: CASSLLGVGQVGETQYF
abundance: .; d_gene: TRBD1; v_gene: TRBV4-1; j_gene: TRBJ2-1; CDR3nt: TGCGCCAGCAGCCTCGGGACAGAATTAGGTGAGCAGTTCTTC; CDR3aa: CASSLGTELGEQFF
abundance: .; d_gene: .; v_gene: TRBV6-2/TRBV6-3; j_gene: TRBJ1-2; CDR3nt: TGTGCCAGCAGTTCGTATCTAGGCTACACCTTC; CDR3aa: CASSSYLGYTF
abundance: once; d_gene: TRBD2; v_gene: TRBV4-1; j_gene: TRBJ2-2; CDR3nt: TGCGCCAGCAGCCAAGCCCTAGCGGGAGGGCCTCTCGGGGAGCTGTTTTTT; CDR3aa: CASSQALAGGPLGELFF
abundance: .; d_gene: TRBD2; v_gene: TRBV12-3/TRBV12-4; j_gene: TRBJ2-3; CDR3nt: TGTGCCAGCAGTTGGGGGACTAGCGGGGTCACAGATACGCAGTATTTT; CDR3aa: CASSWGTSGVTDTQYF
abundance: .; d_gene: .; v_gene: TRBV11-2; j_gene: TRBJ2-7; CDR3nt: TGTGCCAGCAGCAGGGGGTTTAGGGACGAGCAGTACTTC; CDR3aa: CASSRGFRDEQYF
abundance: .; d_gene: TRBD1; v_gene: TRBV6-5; j_gene: TRBJ2-2; CDR3nt: TGTGCCAGCACTCCTTTCGGGACAGGGAACACCGGGGAGCTGTTTTTT; CDR3aa: CASTPFGTGNTGELFF
abundance: .; d_gene: TRBD2; v_gene: TRBV11-3; j_gene: TRBJ2-3; CDR3nt: TGTGCCAGCAGCCGCCAGAGCGGGGGAGACACAGATACGCAGTATTTT; CDR3aa: CASSRQSGGDTDTQYF
abundance: .; d_gene: TRBD1; v_gene: TRBV11-2; j_gene: TRBJ2-5; CDR3nt: TGTGCCAGCAGCTCGACAGGGTTCCAGGGGGAGACCCAGTACTTC; CDR3aa: CASSSTGFQGETQYF
abundance: .; d_gene: TRBD2; v_gene: TRBV4-3; j_gene: TRBJ2-7; CDR3nt: TGCGCCAGCAGCCGAATTCGGGGGGGCTCCGAGCAGTACTTC; CDR3aa: CASSRIRGGSEQYF
abundance: once; d_gene: .; v_gene: TRBV28; j_gene: TRBJ2-7; CDR3nt: TGTGCCAGCAGTTCTACTATTCAGCTTTACGAGCAGTACTTC; CDR3aa: CASSSTIQLYEQYF
abundance: once; d_gene: .; v_gene: TRBV7-9; j_gene: TRBJ1-2; CDR3nt: TGTGCCAGCAGCTCGACAGAAATTAATGGCTACACCTTC; CDR3aa: CASSSTEINGYTF
abundance: few; d_gene: TRBD1; v_gene: TRBV4-3; j_gene: TRBJ2-3; CDR3nt: TGCGCCAGCAGTCGGGACAGGGTTGGAACAGATACGCAGTATTTT; CDR3aa: CASSRDRVGTDTQYF
abundance: .; d_gene: TRBD2; v_gene: TRBV9; j_gene: TRBJ2-7; CDR3nt: TGTGCCAGCAGCGTAGGAGGTAGCGGGGGTTACTACGAGCAGTACTTC; CDR3aa: CASSVGGSGGYYEQYF
abundance: .; d_gene: .; v_gene: TRBV20-1; j_gene: TRBJ1-2; CDR3nt: TGCAGTGCTAGACCCCCGTTGGACTATGGCTACACCTTC; CDR3aa: CSARPPLDYGYTF
abundance: .; d_gene: .; v_gene: TRBV4-3; j_gene: TRBJ1-4; CDR3nt: TGCGCCAGCAGCCGAAAACGGGGAGAAAAACTGTTTTTT; CDR3aa: CASSRKRGEKLFF
abundance: .; d_gene: .; v_gene: TRBV4-3; j_gene: TRBJ2-5; CDR3nt: TGCGCCAGCAACATCGGGGAGACCCAGTACTTC; CDR3aa: CASNIGETQYF
abundance: .; d_gene: .; v_gene: TRBV24-1; j_gene: TRBJ2-3; CDR3nt: TGTGCCACCAGTGACCCTGGGACGACAGATACGCAGTATTTT; CDR3aa: CATSDPGTTDTQYF
abundance: many; d_gene: .; v_gene: TRBV5-1; j_gene: TRBJ2-7; CDR3nt: TGCGCCAGCAGCTTGGTAGCTGAGTTCTACGAGCAGTACTTC; CDR3aa: CASSLVAEFYEQYF
abundance: .; d_gene: .; v_gene: TRBV5-4; j_gene: TRBJ2-3; CDR3nt: TGTGCCAGCAGCTTGGGAGGGGACTTCACAGATACGCAGTATTTT; CDR3aa: CASSLGGDFTDTQYF
abundance: .; d_gene: TRBD1; v_gene: TRBV28; j_gene: TRBJ1-2; CDR3nt: TGTGCCAGCAGTTCCCCCGGGACAGGGGATGTTACTGGCTACACCTTC; CDR3aa: CASSSPGTGDVTGYTF
abundance: .; d_gene: TRBD1; v_gene: TRBV18; j_gene: TRBJ2-4; CDR3nt: TGTGCCAGCTCACCTGGGACAGGGAGTAGTAACATTCAGTACTTC; CDR3aa: CASSPGTGSSNIQYF